A single sample gave rise to the 8 T cell receptor beta chains below, sequenced in a study of cytomegalovirus exposure and HLA in healthy donors. Researchers ran the PCR with 60 Vbeta and 13 Jbeta primers. The data were produced by immunoSEQ multiplex PCR, yet TCRdb's version contains in-frame clones alone and is incomplete. The data contain 110,000 or so clones, roughly 77% of them singletons. The sequencing sample was made of PBMCs. The receptor source for this set is a man aged 40-49 years in good health and CMV-seronegative.

This clone was seen just once. The V call is TRBV7-9, the J call TRBJ2-5; 12 bases map to TRBD2. Germline V gene data show CDR1 as SEHNR and CDR2 as FQNEAQ (reference sequence). J was trimmed by 4 bases and V by 6 bases; bases with no gene match: 6. There are 15 residues in the CDR3. CDR3 protein: CASRATSGRAETQYF. The DNA of the CDR3 is TGTGCCAGCAGGGCGACTAGCGGGAGAGCAGAGACCCAGTACTTC. The full variable domain, completed using reference TRBV7-9 and TRBJ2-5, is DTGVSQNPRHKITKRGQNVTFRCDPISEHNRLYWYRQTLGQGPEFLTYFQNEAQLEKSRLLSDRFSAERPKGSFSTLEIQRTEQGDSAMYLCASRATSGRAETQYFGPGTRLLVL.

This clone was detected only once. The chain carries TRBV7-2 and TRBJ2-5; 9 bases fit TRBD1. CDR3 size: 14 residues. Germline V gene sequence: CDR1 SGHTA, CDR2 FQGNSA. V was pared by 4 bases and J by 4 bases, with 4 bases of the junction left unmatched. CDR3 region: CASSSGQGLETQYF. In nucleotides, the CDR3 is TGTGCCAGCAGCTCAGGACAGGGGTTAGAGACCCAGTACTTC.

The genes are TRBV5-1 and TRBJ2-3, with no clear D. Germline V lookup: CDR1 SGHRS, CDR2 YFSETQ. Trimming shortened V by 0 bases and J by 3 bases, and 14 bases separated the two germline ends. CDR3 length: 16 amino acids. As DNA, the CDR3 is TGCGCCAGCAGCTTGGCAGATTCTCGCAGGACAGATACGCAGTATTTT. It is translated as CASSLADSRRTDTQYF.

The V and J genes are TRBV27 and TRBJ2-4; 12 bases fit TRBD1. The V segment lost 6 bases and the J segment 6 bases; nucleotides outside the gene matches: 9. This CDR3 has 16 amino acids. The V gene's germline CDR1 is MNHEY and CDR2 SMNVEV (reference sequence). The CDR3 DNA reads as TGTGCCAGCAGAACCGGGACAGGGGGCTTCGGAAACATTCAGTACTTC. Its translation is CASRTGTGGFGNIQYF.

The chain employs TRBV9 and TRBJ2-2; 7 bases align to TRBD1. Germline trimming cut 6 bases from V and 4 bases from J; bases unmatched to any gene: 9. Germline V lookup: CDR1 SGDLS, CDR2 YYNGEE. This CDR3 contains 15 residues. This CDR3 is CASTGTDSPTGELFF. The DNA of the CDR3 is TGTGCCAGCACTGGGACAGACAGCCCCACCGGGGAGCTGTTTTTT.

The chain employs TRBV11-2 and TRBJ2-3, with TRBD1 matching over 8 bases. The V gene's germline CDR1 is SGHAT and CDR2 FQNNGV. V lost 4 bases to trimming and J lost 5 bases; unmatched junction nucleotides: 20. The CDR3 has 19 residues. The CDR3 here is CASSSLRHTGGWFRDTQYF. CDR3 coding DNA: TGTGCCAGCAGCTCCCTTAGACATACAGGGGGTTGGTTCAGAGATACGCAGTATTTT.

V and J are TRBV5-4 and TRBJ2-4, with D maybe TRBD1 (6 bases). Per germline, CDR1 SGHNT and CDR2 YYREEE (reference sequence). Trimming took off 0 bases at V and 5 bases at J, with 9 bases between the two ends. The CDR3 consists of 14 residues. The CDR3 here is CASSLGGGQNIQYF. DNA of the CDR3: TGTGCCAGCAGCTTGGGAGGGGGTCAAAACATTCAGTACTTC.

The V call is TRBV7-2, the J call TRBJ1-1, with D uncertain. The CDR3 loop spans 13 amino acids. CDR1 and CDR2 (germline): SGHTA, FQGNSA. The V end lost 5 bases, the J end lost 5 bases, and 12 bases lay between the germline ends. The CDR3 region is CASSPHLETEAFF. Written as DNA, the CDR3 is TGTGCCAGCAGCCCCCACTTGGAGACTGAAGCTTTCTTT. Full variable domain (remainder filled in from reference TRBV7-2 and TRBJ1-1): GAGVSQSPSNKVTEKGKDVELRCDPISGHTALYWYRQSLGQGLEFLIYFQGNSAPDKSGLPSDRFSAERTGGSVSTLTIQRTQQEDSAVYLCASSPHLETEAFFGQGTRLTVV.